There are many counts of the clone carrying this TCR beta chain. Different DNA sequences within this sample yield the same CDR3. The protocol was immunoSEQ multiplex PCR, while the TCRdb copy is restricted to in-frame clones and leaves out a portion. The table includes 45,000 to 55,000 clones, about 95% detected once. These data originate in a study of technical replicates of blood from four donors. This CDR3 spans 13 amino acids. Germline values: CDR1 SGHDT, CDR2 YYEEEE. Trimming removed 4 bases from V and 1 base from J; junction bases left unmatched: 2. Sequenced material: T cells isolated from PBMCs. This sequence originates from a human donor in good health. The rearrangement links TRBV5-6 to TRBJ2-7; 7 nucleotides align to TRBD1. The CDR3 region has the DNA TGTGCCAGCAGCCCGACAGGGTCCTACGAGCAGTACTTC. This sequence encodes CASSPTGSYEQYF.